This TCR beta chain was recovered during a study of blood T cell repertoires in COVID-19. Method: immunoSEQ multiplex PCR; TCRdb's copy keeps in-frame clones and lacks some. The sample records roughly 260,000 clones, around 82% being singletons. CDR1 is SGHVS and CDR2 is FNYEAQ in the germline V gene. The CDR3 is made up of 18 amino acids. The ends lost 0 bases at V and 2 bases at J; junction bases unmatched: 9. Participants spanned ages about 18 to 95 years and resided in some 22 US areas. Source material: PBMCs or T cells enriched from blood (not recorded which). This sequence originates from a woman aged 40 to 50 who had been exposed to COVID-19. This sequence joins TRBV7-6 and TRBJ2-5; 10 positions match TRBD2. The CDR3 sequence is CASSLALEVTSGQETQYF. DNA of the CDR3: TGTGCCAGCAGCTTAGCGCTCGAGGTGACTAGCGGGCAAGAGACCCAGTACTTC.